This T cell receptor (beta chain) was recorded in a study of CD8 T cells in ankylosing spondylitis. Study outcomes and limitations: From matched ankylosing spondylitis synovial fluid, disease-linked clones were reportedly recovered at significantly enriched levels. Prior literature has documented some motif variants in synovial fluid and blood from reactive arthritis. Seemingly characteristic of ankylosing spondylitis blood was a TCR beta motif consisting of roughly 8 highly homologous variants.

This clonotype was detected many times. Antigen specificity is unknown. Scientists made TCR beta libraries using quantitative 5'-RACE with molecular barcodes. In TCRdb, the 5' RACE reads were re-called with MiXCR into one record per CDR3 protein. The sample contains 130,000 to 150,000 distinct CDR3 sequences, roughly 8.4% of which appear only once. This TCR was sampled from a male donor with ankylosing spondylitis. The sequencing input was synovial fluid, either unsorted or a sorted T cell fraction (not recorded which).

This CDR3 is CATSVGTGGHTDTQYF. CDR3 nucleotide sequence: TGTGCCACCAGTGTCGGGACAGGGGGGCACACAGATACGCAGTATTTT. This chain links TRBV24-1 with TRBJ2-3, with 11 bases fitting TRBD1. The V gene's germline CDR1 is KGHDR and CDR2 SFDVKD. After removal of 5 bases from V and 2 bases from J, the junction contained 5 bases not matched to a gene. This CDR3 has 16 amino acids.